Listed here are 7 T cell receptor beta chains from one sample, sequenced in a study of Tregs in tolerant kidney transplant recipients. The protocol was immunoSEQ multiplex PCR, while the TCRdb copy is restricted to in-frame clones and leaves out a portion. The table includes around 78,000 clones, approximately 90% detected once. This material consisted of Tregs from blood, taken before the transplant. These TCRs come from a human donor who received a combined kidney and bone marrow transplant.

The chain couples TRBV30 to TRBJ2-7, with D possibly TRBD1 on 6 matching bases. This CDR3 is 14 amino acids long. Trimming pared 4 bases from V and 4 bases from J, leaving 17 bases between. Germline CDR1 GTSNPN, CDR2 SVGIG (reference sequence). The DNA for the CDR3 is TGTGCCTGGAAAAGGGGGACAAGGGTGTACGAGCAGTACTTC. It encodes CAWKRGTRVYEQYF.

The chain recombines TRBV6-1 with TRBJ1-2; possible D gene TRBD1, 5 bases. V lost 7 bases and J 1 base, leaving 10 bases between the germline ends. CDR1 MNHNS and CDR2 SASEGT come from the germline V gene. CDR3 length: 13 amino acids. The CDR3 DNA reads TGTGCCAGCAATTTCCAGGGTAACTATGGCTACACCTTC. Its translation: CASNFQGNYGYTF.

V usage is TRBV5-6 and J usage is TRBJ1-4, with a tentative D call TRBD1 (6 bases). The length of the CDR3 is 14 residues. Trimming cost V 4 bases and J 2 bases, with 9 bases left between them. CDR1 is SGHDT, CDR2 YYEEEE, per germline. The chain's CDR3 is CASSPGATNEKLFF. The DNA of the CDR3 is TGTGCCAGCAGCCCAGGGGCGACTAATGAAAAACTGTTTTTT.

This chain links TRBV29-1 with TRBJ1-2, with D possibly matching TRBD1 (5 bases). Germline V lookup: CDR1 SQVTM, CDR2 ANQGSEA. The V end lost 0 bases, the J end lost 4 bases, and 9 bases lay between the germline ends. The CDR3 runs 13 residues. CDR3 in DNA: TGCAGCGTTGAAGAAGGGACGGGCTATGGCTACACCTTC. It encodes CSVEEGTGYGYTF.

The genes are TRBV5-1 and TRBJ2-7; 8 bases fit TRBD2. The CDR3 extends over 14 amino acids. The J segment lost 1 base and the V segment lost 4 bases, leaving 4 bases of the junction unmatched. The V gene's germline CDR1 is SGHRS and CDR2 YFSETQ. CDR3 DNA: TGCGCCAGCAGCCCGGGGACTAGTTCCTACGAGCAGTACTTC. Residues: CASSPGTSSYEQYF.

The rearrangement links TRBV30 to TRBJ2-7; unclear D gene. V lost 0 bases and J 3 bases, leaving 12 bases between the germline ends. The germline gives CDR1 GTSNPN, CDR2 SVGIG (reference sequence). CDR3 size: 14 residues. This CDR3 is CAWSVDGRYYEQYF. Here the CDR3 DNA reads TGTGCCTGGAGTGTAGACGGAAGATACTACGAGCAGTACTTC.

This clone was detected a few times. V usage is TRBV6-5 and J usage is TRBJ2-1; 9 bases match TRBD2. Germline CDR1 reads MNHEY; CDR2 reads SVGAGI. V lost 2 bases to trimming and J lost 2 bases; unmatched junction nucleotides: 1. The CDR3 totals 15 residues. CDR3 nucleotide sequence: TGTGCCAGCAGTTACGCGGGAGGGCCCTACAATGAGCAGTTCTTC. Protein sequence: CASSYAGGPYNEQFF.